The rows below give T cell receptor beta chains drawn from one sample of a study of blood T cell repertoires in COVID-19. Some clones are missing from TCRdb's copy, which holds only in-frame ones; the method was immunoSEQ multiplex PCR. The sample carries approximately 350,000 clones, 85% to 90% recorded once. Source material: PBMCs or T cells enriched from blood (not recorded which). The receptors derive from a man younger than 30 who had recovered from COVID-19. CDR3s include the opening cysteine and the closing phenylalanine or tryptophan. The D gene is left open where the match is weak.

v_call	j_call	d_call	cdr3_aa
TRBV3-1/TRBV3-2	TRBJ1-6	NA	CASSHLGGYNSPLHF
TRBV5-1	TRBJ2-1	NA	CASSLRARSYNEQFF
TRBV19	TRBJ1-6	NA	CASNPGQANSPLHF
TRBV4-3	TRBJ2-1	NA	CASSQDNTGTYNEQFF
TRBV6-5	TRBJ2-7	TRBD2	CASSYSSGSPYEQYF
TRBV12-3/TRBV12-4	TRBJ1-1	NA	CASSLMGGTEAFF
TRBV6-4	TRBJ2-3	NA	CASRRESGADTQYF
TRBV5-6	TRBJ1-1	NA	CASSLGGGAPNTEAFF
TRBV28	TRBJ1-4	NA	CASSMVGGVDEKLFF
TRBV7-6	TRBJ2-2	NA	CASSLGSGHRATGELFF
TRBV5-1	TRBJ1-2	TRBD1	CASSLGQGSTLGYTF
TRBV27	TRBJ1-2	NA	CASSLPQGHYGYTF
TRBV5-1	TRBJ2-1	NA	CASTEGHSSYNEQFF
TRBV4-1	TRBJ2-2	TRBD2	CASRGMRGGQGLPNTGELFF
TRBV3-1/TRBV3-2	TRBJ1-4	NA	CASSQGTATNEKLFF
TRBV19	TRBJ2-1	TRBD2	CASSIVFGTSAYNEQFF